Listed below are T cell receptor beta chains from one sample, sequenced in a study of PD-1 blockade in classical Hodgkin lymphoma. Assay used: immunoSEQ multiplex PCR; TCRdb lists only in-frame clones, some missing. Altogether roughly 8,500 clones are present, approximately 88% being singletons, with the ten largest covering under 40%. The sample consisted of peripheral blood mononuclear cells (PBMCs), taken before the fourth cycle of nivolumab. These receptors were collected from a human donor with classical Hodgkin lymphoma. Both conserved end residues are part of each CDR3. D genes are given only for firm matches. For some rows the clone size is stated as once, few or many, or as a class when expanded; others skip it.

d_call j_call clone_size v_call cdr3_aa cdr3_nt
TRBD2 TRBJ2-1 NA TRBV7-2 CASSSPLAGPLGDEQFF TGTGCCAGCAGCTCCCCCCTAGCGGGGCCGTTGGGGGATGAGCAGTTCTTC
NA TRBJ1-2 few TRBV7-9 CASSTLQGSYGYTF TGTGCCAGCAGCACACTACAGGGATCCTATGGCTACACCTTC
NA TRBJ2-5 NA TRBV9 CASSVGGGETQYF TGTGCCAGCAGCGTAGGGGGCGGAGAGACCCAGTACTTC
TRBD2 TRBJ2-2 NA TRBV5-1 CASSLDSSGRGVTGELFF TGCGCCAGCAGCTTGGATAGTAGCGGGAGAGGTGTCACCGGGGAGCTGTTTTTT
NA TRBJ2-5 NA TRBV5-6 CASSLVKREGTQYF TGTGCCAGCAGCTTGGTGAAAAGGGAAGGGACCCAGTACTTC
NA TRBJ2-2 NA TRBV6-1 CASSIFRGAAGELFF TGTGCCAGCAGTATCTTTAGGGGGGCGGCCGGGGAGCTGTTTTTT
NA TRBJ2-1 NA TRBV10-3 CAISEHRYNEQFF TGTGCCATCAGTGAGCACCGTTACAATGAGCAGTTCTTC
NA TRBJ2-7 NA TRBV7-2 CASSSPDYFWQYF TGTGCCAGCAGTTCGCCCGACTATTTTTGGCAGTACTTC
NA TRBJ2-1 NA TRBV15 CATSQPGGGIEQFF TGTGCCACCAGCCAACCTGGGGGTGGCATAGAGCAGTTCTTC
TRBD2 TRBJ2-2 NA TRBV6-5 CASSYTGLAFGELFF TGTGCCAGCAGTTACACGGGACTAGCGTTCGGGGAGCTGTTTTTT
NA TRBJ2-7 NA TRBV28 CAVTGTHYEQYF TGTGCCGTTACCGGGACCCACTACGAGCAGTACTTC
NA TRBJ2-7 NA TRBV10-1 CASSGSGYYEQYF TGCGCCAGCAGTGGTAGCGGTTACTACGAGCAGTACTTC
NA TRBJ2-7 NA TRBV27 CASSLSSDLYEQYF TGTGCCAGCAGTTTATCTTCAGATCTCTACGAGCAGTACTTC
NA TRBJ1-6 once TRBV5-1 CASSVGLQRSSYNSPLHF TGCGCCAGCAGCGTTGGTTTACAACGAAGCTCCTATAATTCACCCCTCCACTTT
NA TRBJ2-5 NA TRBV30 CAWSALSGQETQYF TGTGCCTGGAGCGCCCTGAGCGGCCAAGAGACCCAGTACTTC
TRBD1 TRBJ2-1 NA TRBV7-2 CASSLEGTGGFNEQFF TGTGCCAGCAGCTTAGAGGGTACAGGGGGTTTCAATGAGCAGTTCTTC
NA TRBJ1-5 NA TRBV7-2 CASSSTLYSNQPQHF TGTGCCAGCAGCTCCACATTGTATAGCAATCAGCCCCAGCATTTT
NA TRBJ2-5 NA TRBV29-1 CSVGEETQYF TGCAGCGTTGGCGAAGAGACCCAGTACTTC
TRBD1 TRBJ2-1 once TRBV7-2 CASSLDRGRGNEQFF TGTGCCAGCAGCCTGGACAGGGGGCGTGGGAATGAGCAGTTCTTC
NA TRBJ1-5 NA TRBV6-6 CASSYRGSNQPQHF TGTGCCAGCAGTTACCGGGGGAGCAATCAGCCCCAGCATTTT
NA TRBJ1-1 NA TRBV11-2 CASSLKGIRSEAFF TGTGCCAGCAGCTTAAAGGGGATTAGGAGTGAAGCTTTCTTT
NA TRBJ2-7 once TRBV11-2 CASSRLGRDEQYF TGTGCCAGCAGCCGACTGGGGCGGGACGAGCAGTACTTC
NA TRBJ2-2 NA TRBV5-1 CASSLDAGPGELFF TGCGCCAGCAGCTTGGATGCAGGGCCAGGGGAGCTGTTTTTT
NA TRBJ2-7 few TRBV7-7 CASSLGPGEAYEQYF TGTGCCAGCAGCTTAGGGCCGGGAGAGGCGTACGAGCAGTACTTC
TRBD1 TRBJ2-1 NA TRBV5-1 CASSWTTGGSEQFF TGCGCCAGCAGCTGGACGACAGGGGGATCTGAGCAGTTCTTC
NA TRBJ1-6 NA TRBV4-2 CASSQESWGETPLHF TGTGCCAGCAGTCAAGAAAGTTGGGGAGAGACACCCCTCCACTTT
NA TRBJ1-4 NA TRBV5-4 CASSLADGYNEKLFF TGTGCCAGCAGCTTGGCGGACGGCTACAATGAAAAACTGTTTTTT
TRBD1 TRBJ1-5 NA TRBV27 CASSSRTGGQPQHF TGTGCCAGCAGTTCACGGACAGGGGGGCAGCCCCAGCATTTT